Listed below are T cell receptor beta chains from one sample, sequenced in a study of HIV-infected children after antiretroviral therapy interruption. A single record per CDR3 protein comes from TCRdb applying MiXCR to the 3' RACE reads. The top ten hold 34% of the sample, which has more than 12,000 distinct CDR3 sequences, around 3.4% seen once. The sequenced sample was CD45RO+ CD8+ T cells from PBMCs, pooled from several time points, obtained from a donor given antiretroviral therapy, either interrupted or continuous. Every receptor here comes from a pool of human donors with HIV. Each CDR3 is given with its conserved first and last residue. Fields, in order: D gene, V gene, J gene, clone size, CDR3 DNA, CDR3 protein. D genes are given only for firm matches. Clone size appears in some rows only: once, few, many, or a class for an expanded clone.

.,TRBV28,TRBJ1-1,medium-sized,TGTGCCAGCAGTTCGCTACGGACGAACACTGAAGCTTTCTTT,CASSSLRTNTEAFF
.,TRBV28,TRBJ2-7,many,TGTGCCACCCAGTTTATCCAGGGTAACGACGAGCAGTACTTC,CATQFIQGNDEQYF
.,TRBV2,TRBJ2-1,many,TGTGCCATTAAGGGACCCCCTCTTATTAATGAGCAGTTCTTC,CAIKGPPLINEQFF
.,TRBV2,TRBJ1-1,many,TGTGCCAGCAGTGAACCCCTGGATCGAGTAGACACTGAAGCTTTCTTT,CASSEPLDRVDTEAFF
.,TRBV12-3/TRBV12-4,TRBJ2-1,many,TGTGCCAGCAGTTTTGTTGAGAGCTCCTACAATGAGCAGTTCTTC,CASSFVESSYNEQFF
TRBD1,TRBV11-3,TRBJ2-3,many,TGTGCCAGCAGCCCCCGGACAGGGGCGGGAGATACGCAGTATTTT,CASSPRTGAGDTQYF
.,TRBV20-1,TRBJ2-1,many,TGCAGTGCTAGAGATCCCGGGACCGGGCGTGAGCAGTTCTTC,CSARDPGTGREQFF
TRBD1,TRBV14,TRBJ2-7,many,TGTGCCAGCAGCCAAGGGACAGGCACCTACGAGCAGTACTTC,CASSQGTGTYEQYF
TRBD2,TRBV3-1,TRBJ2-7,many,TGTGCCAGCAGCCAAGTGGGCAGCGGGAGGGCCTTCCGGTACTTC,CASSQVGSGRAFRYF
.,TRBV5-5,TRBJ1-1,many,TGTGCCAGCAGCTTACCCCCCACAGGGCGAACTGAAGCTTTCTTT,CASSLPPTGRTEAFF
.,TRBV7-9,TRBJ1-5,many,TGTGCCAGCAGCTTGTATTACCAGCCCCAGCATTTT,CASSLYYQPQHF
.,TRBV9,TRBJ1-1,medium-sized,TGTGCCAGCAGCGTATTAGCGGGGACTGAAGCTTTCTTT,CASSVLAGTEAFF
.,TRBV19,TRBJ1-5,many,TGTGCCAGTAGTATATATGACACCAGCAATCAGCCCCAGCATTTT,CASSIYDTSNQPQHF
.,TRBV6-6,TRBJ1-6,many,TGTGCCAGCAGTTACTCACCCCTCCACTTT,CASSYSPLHF
TRBD2,TRBV6-1,TRBJ2-3,many,TGTGCCAGCAGTGGACTAGCGGGGGGTACAGATACGCAGTATTTT,CASSGLAGGTDTQYF
TRBD1,TRBV7-2,TRBJ1-2,many,TGTGCCAGCAGCTTAGAGACAGGGCGTCAGGGTAACTATGGCTACACCTTC,CASSLETGRQGNYGYTF
.,TRBV20-1,TRBJ2-5,medium-sized,TGCAGTGCTAGATGGGGAGAAGAGACCCAGTACTTC,CSARWGEETQYF
.,TRBV12-3/TRBV12-4,TRBJ1-3,many,TGTGCCAGCAGTTCCCTGGGAAACACCATATATTTT,CASSSLGNTIYF
.,TRBV27,TRBJ1-1,medium-sized,TGTGCCAGCAGTTTGATAGATGCCTCAGGGGCTTTCTTT,CASSLIDASGAFF
.,TRBV27,TRBJ2-3,many,TGTGCCAGCAGTTTATATGGAGCTCCTTCTAGCACAGATACGCAGTATTTT,CASSLYGAPSSTDTQYF
TRBD1,TRBV28,TRBJ1-2,many,TGTGCCAGCAGTTTTGCCATTATAAGACGCGGCCAGGGGGCCACTAACTATGGCTACACCTTC,CASSFAIIRRGQGATNYGYTF
.,TRBV24-1,TRBJ1-1,.,TGTGCCACCATTTACTGGAACACTGAAGCTTTCTTT,CATIYWNTEAFF
TRBD1,TRBV4-3,TRBJ2-1,many,TGCGCCAGCAGCCAAGGAAGGGGGCGTGAGCAGTTCTTC,CASSQGRGREQFF
.,TRBV6-5,TRBJ1-5,many,TGTGCCAGCAGTTACTCGGAAGGGGGTTCCAATCAGCCCCAGCATTTT,CASSYSEGGSNQPQHF
.,TRBV5-8,TRBJ2-3,many,TGTGCCAGCAGCTTGGTCGCAGCCGTAACAGATACGCAGTATTTT,CASSLVAAVTDTQYF
TRBD1,TRBV7-2,TRBJ1-6,many,TGTGCCAGCAGCTTAGGGGACAGTACCTATAATTCACCCCTCCACTTT,CASSLGDSTYNSPLHF
.,TRBV7-9,TRBJ2-7,many,TGTGCCAGCAGCTTTGTATTTCGAACAGGCCATCCCTACGAGCAGTACTTC,CASSFVFRTGHPYEQYF
.,TRBV4-2,TRBJ2-3,many,TGTGCCAGCAGCCAAGCGGGGGGCGCCCCAACAGATACGCAGTATTTT,CASSQAGGAPTDTQYF
.,TRBV4-1,TRBJ2-7,.,TGCGCCAGCAGCCAAGATCTGGGGGCCTACGAGCAGTACTTC,CASSQDLGAYEQYF
TRBD1,TRBV4-1,TRBJ2-7,few,TGCGCCAGCAGCCATAACCCTGGACAGGTAACCCCCTACGAGCAGTACTTC,CASSHNPGQVTPYEQYF
.,TRBV7-9,TRBJ1-1,many,TGTGCCAGCAGCTCCAGACAGGCTCAAGAAGCTTTCTTT,CASSSRQAQEAFF
.,TRBV20-1,TRBJ1-2,.,TGCAGTGCTAGAGATAAGGCCAGGGGAGACTATGGCTACACCTTC,CSARDKARGDYGYTF
TRBD2,TRBV11-1,TRBJ2-1,many,TGTGCCAGCAGCTTATACGGGGGGACTTACAATGAGCAGTTCTTC,CASSLYGGTYNEQFF
.,TRBV10-3,TRBJ2-7,many,TGTGCCATCAGTGAGCAGGGATCTAGGAACGAGCAGTACTTC,CAISEQGSRNEQYF
TRBD2,TRBV20-1,TRBJ2-3,many,TGCAGTGCTAGAGATGGGGACCCCTTAGCGGGGGGCACAGATACGCAGTATTTT,CSARDGDPLAGGTDTQYF
.,TRBV11-2,TRBJ2-1,many,TGTGCCAGCAGCCCCATCCAGGGGCCTTCCTACAATGAGCAGTTCTTC,CASSPIQGPSYNEQFF
TRBD2,TRBV4-1,TRBJ2-7,.,TGCGCCAGCAGCCAAGTATCCGGGACTAGCTACGAGCAGTACTTC,CASSQVSGTSYEQYF
TRBD1,TRBV9,TRBJ2-5,many,TGTGCCAGCAGCGTAGCTGAGACAGGGACATCGGACCAAGAGACCCAGTACTTC,CASSVAETGTSDQETQYF
TRBD2,TRBV6-5,TRBJ2-1,.,TGTGCCAGCAGCCTACTAGCGGGGGGCTACAATGAGCAGTTCTTC,CASSLLAGGYNEQFF
.,TRBV20-1,TRBJ2-2,medium-sized,TGCAGTGCTAGAGATCAGGGCTTCGACACCGGGGAGCTGTTTTTT,CSARDQGFDTGELFF
TRBD1,TRBV6-5,TRBJ2-3,many,TGTGCCAGCAGTTCCGGGACAGGGGGCTCAGATACGCAGTATTTT,CASSSGTGGSDTQYF
TRBD1,TRBV15,TRBJ2-2,many,TGTGCCACCAGCAGTCCGGGACAGGGTGGATCCGGGGAGCTGTTTTTT,CATSSPGQGGSGELFF
.,TRBV11-2,TRBJ2-1,many,TGTGCCAGCAGATCAGCGGGTAACAATGAGCAGTTCTTC,CASRSAGNNEQFF
.,TRBV5-1,TRBJ2-1,many,TGCGCCAGCAGCTCAGCAAATATCCGTGCCAATGAGCAGTTCTTC,CASSSANIRANEQFF
.,TRBV6-1,TRBJ2-1,many,TGTGCCAGCACCGCTGGACGACCGAGCTCCTACAATGAGCAGTTCTTC,CASTAGRPSSYNEQFF
TRBD1,TRBV23-1,TRBJ2-6,.,TGCGCCAGCAGTCAATCCGGGGACAGGGAGAGCTGTGGGGCCAACGTCCTGACTTTC,CASSQSGDRESCGANVLTF
.,TRBV7-9,TRBJ2-1,many,TGTGCCAGCAGCTTACCGTCCGACAATGAGCAGTTCTTC,CASSLPSDNEQFF
.,TRBV6-1,TRBJ2-3,many,TGTGCCAGCAGTGATTGGGACCACAGATACACAGATACGCAGTATTTT,CASSDWDHRYTDTQYF
.,TRBV4-2,TRBJ2-7,many,TGTGCCAGCAGCCAAGAGGAGGGGAATAACTACGAGCAGTACTTC,CASSQEEGNNYEQYF
.,TRBV6-4,TRBJ2-1,many,TGTGCCAGCAGTAGCGGCTCCTACAATGAGCAGTTCTTC,CASSSGSYNEQFF